These T cell receptor beta chains were read from a single sample in a study of cytomegalovirus exposure and HLA in healthy donors. Profiling relied on immunoSEQ multiplex PCR, and the TCRdb table lists in-frame clones only, not all of them. The sample includes 150,000 to 200,000 clones, about 76% of them seen just once. Sequencing used PBMCs. The receptors were gathered from a woman in her 50s in good health and CMV-seronegative. Each CDR3 is given with its conserved first and last residue. D genes are given only for firm matches. For some rows the clone size is stated as once, few or many, or as a class when expanded; others skip it.

CDR3aa,CDR3nt,len,d_gene,v_gene,j_gene,abundance
CASSLGPTNEKLFF,TGTGCCAGCAGCCTCGGTCCTACCAATGAAAAACTGTTTTTT,14,-,TRBV11-2,TRBJ1-4,-
CASSGGQSPGNTIYF,TGCGCCAGCAGTGGTGGACAGAGCCCTGGAAACACCATATATTTT,15,-,TRBV10-1,TRBJ1-3,-
CASSRPTGNTEAFF,TGTGCCAGCAGTAGACCCACGGGAAACACTGAAGCTTTCTTT,14,-,TRBV6-5,TRBJ1-1,-
CASSTGGKQPQHF,TGTGCCAGCAGTACAGGGGGAAAGCAGCCCCAGCATTTT,13,TRBD1,TRBV6-1,TRBJ1-5,-
CASLRLAASTDTQYF,TGTGCCAGCCTGCGACTAGCAGCTAGCACAGATACGCAGTATTTT,15,TRBD2,TRBV6-1,TRBJ2-3,few
CASSPGTGGIQVGNTIYF,TGTGCCAGCAGCCCCGGGACAGGGGGCATTCAAGTTGGAAACACCATATATTTT,18,TRBD1,TRBV7-9,TRBJ1-3,-
CASSRPGLAGAVTGELFF,TGTGCCAGCTCACGACCGGGACTAGCGGGAGCGGTCACCGGGGAGCTGTTTTTT,18,TRBD2,TRBV18,TRBJ2-2,-
CASSGQQGQVLSYNSPLHF,TGTGCCAGCAGTGGACAACAGGGGCAGGTCCTCTCCTATAATTCACCCCTCCACTTT,19,TRBD1,TRBV6-1,TRBJ1-6,few
CASSRYQETQYF,TGTGCCAGCAGCCGGTACCAAGAGACCCAGTACTTC,12,-,TRBV5-8,TRBJ2-5,-
CASSATGGETQYF,TGTGCCAGCAGCGCTACAGGGGGGGAGACCCAGTACTTC,13,TRBD1,TRBV11-3,TRBJ2-5,-
CASSQDRVWGYTF,TGTGCCAGCAGCCAGGACAGGGTGTGGGGCTACACCTTC,13,TRBD1,TRBV7-2,TRBJ1-2,-
CASSLVLRQGAGNTIYF,TGTGCCAGCAGCTTGGTACTACGACAGGGGGCTGGAAACACCATATATTTT,17,TRBD1,TRBV5-5,TRBJ1-3,-
CASSLGQVPQPQHF,TGTGCCAGCAGCCTGGGACAGGTCCCTCAGCCCCAGCATTTT,14,TRBD1,TRBV5-5,TRBJ1-5,-
CASSRANTEAFF,TGTGCCAGCTCACGCGCGAACACTGAAGCTTTCTTT,12,-,TRBV18,TRBJ1-1,-
CASSVEVYSPLHF,TGTGCCAGCAGTGTCGAGGTCTATTCACCCCTCCACTTT,13,-,TRBV25-1,TRBJ1-6,-
CASSLWAGKVDEQFF,TGTGCCAGCAGTTTATGGGCGGGGAAGGTCGATGAGCAGTTCTTC,15,-,TRBV27,TRBJ2-1,-
CASSRETGMGNTEAFF,TGTGCCAGCAGCAGAGAGACAGGCATGGGGAACACTGAAGCTTTCTTT,16,-,TRBV5-4,TRBJ1-1,-
CASLQGNSPLHF,TGTGCCAGCCTACAGGGAAATTCACCCCTCCACTTT,12,-,TRBV28,TRBJ1-6,-
CSAPQTYEQYF,TGCAGTGCCCCTCAGACCTACGAGCAGTACTTC,11,-,TRBV20-1,TRBJ2-7,-
CASSSLPPSSGNTIYF,TGTGCCAGCAGCTCCTTACCCCCGAGCTCTGGAAACACCATATATTTT,16,-,TRBV7-9,TRBJ1-3,-
CASSYSGRNQPQHF,TGTGCCAGCAGTTACTCGGGGAGGAATCAGCCCCAGCATTTT,14,-,TRBV6-5,TRBJ1-5,-
CASTLTGWDYGYTF,TGTGCCAGTACTCTGACAGGTTGGGACTATGGCTACACCTTC,14,-,TRBV19,TRBJ1-2,-
CASSIGQGIYSNQPQHF,TGTGCCAGTAGTATTGGACAGGGGATCTATAGCAATCAGCCCCAGCATTTT,17,TRBD1,TRBV19,TRBJ1-5,few
CASSQSFGLAGVLSGEQFF,TGCGCCAGCAGCCAATCATTCGGACTAGCGGGAGTTCTCAGTGGTGAGCAGTTCTTC,19,TRBD2,TRBV4-3,TRBJ2-1,once
CASSQGQVNTEAFF,TGTGCCAGCAGTCAGGGACAAGTGAACACTGAAGCTTTCTTT,14,-,TRBV2,TRBJ1-1,few
CASSIGTSGGPFYNEQFF,TGTGCCAGCAGCATTGGGACTAGCGGGGGGCCATTCTACAATGAGCAGTTCTTC,18,TRBD2,TRBV7-2,TRBJ2-1,few
CASSQATGANTEAFF,TGTGCCAGCAGCCAAGCGACAGGGGCGAACACTGAAGCTTTCTTT,15,TRBD1,TRBV14,TRBJ1-1,-
CASSGLAGKETQYF,TGTGCCAGCAGCGGACTAGCGGGTAAAGAGACCCAGTACTTC,14,TRBD2,TRBV9,TRBJ2-5,-
CSVNTGKTEAFF,TGCAGCGTAAATACAGGGAAAACTGAAGCTTTCTTT,12,-,TRBV29-1,TRBJ1-1,-
CASSLGGRGNTEAFF,TGTGCCAGCAGCTTAGGGGGCAGGGGTAACACTGAAGCTTTCTTT,15,TRBD1,TRBV5-6,TRBJ1-1,-
CASRDNGVGFTDTQYF,TGTGCCAGCAGGGATAACGGGGTGGGGTTCACAGATACGCAGTATTTT,16,-,TRBV5-4,TRBJ2-3,-
CASSPTVDTEAFF,TGTGCCAGCTCACCAACGGTAGACACTGAAGCTTTCTTT,13,-,TRBV18,TRBJ1-1,-
CASSALLAGVNNEQFF,TGTGCCAGCAGCGCACTTCTAGCGGGAGTCAACAATGAGCAGTTCTTC,16,TRBD2,TRBV9,TRBJ2-1,-
CASSVEGGPQETQYF,TGTGCCAGCAGCGTAGAGGGAGGTCCACAAGAGACCCAGTACTTC,15,-,TRBV9,TRBJ2-5,-
CASSESMRTDNEAFF,TGCGCCAGCAGTGAGTCGATGAGGACAGATAATGAAGCTTTCTTT,15,-,TRBV10-2,TRBJ1-1,-
CASSSGSYYEQYF,TGTGCCAGTAGTAGCGGGAGTTACTACGAGCAGTACTTC,13,TRBD2,TRBV19,TRBJ2-7,-
CASSLETGQAFF,TGTGCCAGCAGCTTAGAGACAGGGCAAGCTTTCTTT,12,TRBD1,TRBV7-8,TRBJ1-1,once
CASSLATGGRGYTF,TGCGCCAGCAGCTTGGCGACAGGGGGCCGGGGCTACACCTTC,14,TRBD1,TRBV5-1,TRBJ1-2,-
CASSLLGGGQPQHF,TGTGCCAGCAGTCTATTAGGGGGGGGTCAGCCCCAGCATTTT,14,-,TRBV28,TRBJ1-5,-
CASSALTAFSGNTIYF,TGTGCCAGCAGTGCCCTGACAGCCTTCTCTGGAAACACCATATATTTT,16,-,TRBV6-1,TRBJ1-3,once
CASSLGQVYGYTF,TGTGCCAGCAGCTTGGGGCAAGTGTATGGCTACACCTTC,13,-,TRBV5-4,TRBJ1-2,-
CASSSSGVRGYTF,TGCGCCAGCAGCTCGTCGGGGGTTAGGGGCTACACCTTC,13,-,TRBV5-1,TRBJ1-2,-
CASSLGQGANGYTF,TGTGCCAGCAGCTTAGGGCAGGGGGCGAATGGCTACACCTTC,14,TRBD1,TRBV7-9,TRBJ1-2,-
CASSISRGYEQYF,TGTGCCAGCAGCATCAGTAGGGGCTACGAGCAGTACTTC,13,-,TRBV5-6,TRBJ2-7,once
CATADRGDGYTF,TGTGCCACCGCGGACAGGGGAGATGGCTACACCTTC,12,TRBD1,TRBV19,TRBJ1-2,-
CASSSQGSSNQPQHF,TGTGCCAGCAGCTCACAGGGGTCTAGCAATCAGCCCCAGCATTTT,15,TRBD1,TRBV7-9,TRBJ1-5,-
CSVQGLPYEQYF,TGCAGCGTTCAGGGGCTACCCTACGAGCAGTACTTC,12,-,TRBV29-1,TRBJ2-7,-
CASSTTQGEDNQPQHF,TGCGCCAGCAGCACGACACAGGGGGAAGACAATCAGCCCCAGCATTTT,16,TRBD1,TRBV5-1,TRBJ1-5,few
CATSRWKGRALGNEQFF,TGTGCCACCAGCAGATGGAAGGGGAGGGCCCTAGGGAATGAGCAGTTCTTC,17,TRBD2,TRBV15,TRBJ2-1,-
CASSDHNAWTSGETQYF,TGTGCCAGCAGTGACCACAACGCTTGGACTAGCGGGGAGACCCAGTACTTC,17,TRBD2,TRBV6-4,TRBJ2-5,-
CASSERDRVYGNTIYF,TGTGCCAGCAGCGAGAGGGACAGGGTGTATGGAAACACCATATATTTT,16,TRBD1,TRBV7-9,TRBJ1-3,-
CASSFSGKTYEQYF,TGTGCCAGCAGTTTTTCAGGGAAGACCTACGAGCAGTACTTC,14,-,TRBV28,TRBJ2-7,-